This TCR beta chain was recovered during a study of shared clonotypes between healthy human individuals (TCRdb year 2020). Broadly, across the study: A few men and two women, aged 18 to 49 years, made up the cohort. Libraries were prepared and TCR repertoires were sequenced by different laboratories using diverse techniques, in order to increase sequencing depth and limit assay-specific biases. Leukapheresis yielded between about 0.85 and 9 billion PBMCs per donor. To estimate repertoire size and how much clonotypes are shared between individuals, the study performed deep sequencing of blood TCR repertoires from five healthy adults. For each donor, CD4 naive and CD4 memory were each given three plates, CD8 naive was given two plates, and CD8 memory was given one plate. Broader findings and caveats from the paper: Pairwise subsampling led to the expectation that sequencing depth would affect the degree of clonotype sharing among donors. Only blood was sampled, and tissue TCR repertoires likely differ from those in blood. When a few donors were compared, the shared fraction of clonotypes was about 5% for naive CD4, around 3.5% for naive CD8, about 2.5% for memory CD4, and around 0.37% for memory CD8. Clonotypes shared by all four sorted-subset donors showed higher generation probabilities than non-shared clonotypes. Incomplete sequencing was indicated by rarefaction of sorted-subset datasets, despite the large sequencing depth. Estimated clonotype richness was generally larger for naive than for memory subsets. Because the study included a small number of donors, the genetic and exposure-history diversity represented was limited.

From its cysteine to its phenylalanine, the CDR3 spans 14 amino acids. Only CDR3 DNA remains: 42 bases, in frame from the first base. Based on the germline V gene (reference sequence), the CDR1 and CDR2 sequences are MNHEY and SMNVEV. Germline trimming amounts to 3 bases on V and 6 bases on J, with 3 as the count of junction bases outside the gene matches. Using the deep immunoSEQ assay, multiplex PCR amplified TCR CDR3 regions from genomic DNA. Genomic DNA extracted from each cell subset was distributed evenly over all wells of several immunoSEQ 96-well plates, and each plate served as one replicate. For sorted subsets, about 210 ng of genomic DNA, equivalent to some 33,000 T cell genomes, went into each replicate PCR. The purified libraries were quantified using a Qubit 3.0 fluorometer, sized with a Bioanalyzer 2100, and then quantified again using the KAPA Library Quantification kit. Each immunoSEQ 96-well plate was sequenced on its own single-read 150-cycle Illumina NextSeq 550 flow cell. The original pipeline was this. Because the immunoSEQ output included only junctional sequences and no quality scores, the filtering could not be the same as the filtering used for full-length reads. To assign V/J genes and CDR3, sequences were annotated against IMGT germline references using PyIR, a Python wrapper for IgBLAST v1.9. Reads were filtered out if the reads had weak V/J assignments (E-value above 1e-6), no CDR3, stop codons, out-of-frame junctions, or ambiguous translated residues. V3J clonotypes were defined as sequences sharing an identical inferred V gene, J gene, and CDR3 amino acid sequence. Percentage overlap between repertoires was calculated by dividing the number of shared unique clonotypes by the size of the smaller repertoire. Richness of each repertoire was evaluated using RTK rarefaction, the Chao1 estimator, and Recon v2.1 estimates of unobserved clonotypes. For all TCRbeta clonotypes obtained by the gDNA method from a few donors, generation probabilities were computed with OLGA. Imported from immuneACCESS, the table was reduced by TCRdb to in-frame sequences with V and J called. These copies leave out some clones; in studies compared against another copy, an unresolved V gene accounts for under half, and the cause of the remainder is not known. The D gene and trimming were derived from the DNA, and the V and J assignments and clone size from that table. For this sample there are about 2.1 million clones; around 93% appear just once. Clones ranked in the top ten supply approximately 1.6% of the sample.

CD8 naive samples were obtained by positive selection for CCR7 among CD45RO-negative cells, yielding a CD45RA+CCR7+ population from which TemRA cells were excluded. The donors were healthy, HIV-negative adults who had no recently reported acute infections or vaccinations. Every donor was a Caucasian adult living in Nashville, Tennessee, USA. After blood collection by leukapheresis, PBMCs were isolated using Ficoll-Histopaque density gradient centrifugation and then cryopreserved in the vapor phase of liquid nitrogen. Analytical flow cytometry was used to check the purity and quantity of every magnetically sorted T cell population. From each sorted fraction, genomic DNA was isolated and quantified by UV absorbance on a Nanodrop 2000c. On this clone itself: Which antigen it targets is not known. Per-base quality was not reported, and no clone a single base away is much larger than it. Other DNA sequences in this specimen translate into the identical CDR3.

The sample was naive CD8+ T cells from PBMCs. In light of the paper, this sample's cell subset or site label describes: CD45RA+CCR7+. The receptor chain draws on TRBV27 and TRBJ1-5; TRBD1 matches 9 bases in the middle. The receptor was isolated from a young man in good health. Some clones in this sample may be carry-over from other donors' samples. Here the CDR3 is given as CASSLDRGSQPQHF. The DNA sequence follows: TGTGCCAGCAGTTTGGACAGGGGATCTCAGCCCCAGCATTTT.